This T cell receptor (beta chain) came from a study of blood T cell repertoires in COVID-19 (dated by TCRdb to 2020 to 2022). Describing the broader study: The collaborator samples originated in the United States, Italy and Spain and spanned the acute and convalescent phases of COVID-19. The material from the prospective study consisted of cDNA or gDNA derived from T cells, B-cell-depleted T cells, or PBMCs. Deeply sampled blood TCRbeta repertoires from subjects exposed to, actively infected with, or recovered from COVID-19 were included in the dataset. The repertoires were released in a freely available public database intended as a resource for research on the immune response to SARS-CoV-2. Samples came from the ongoing ImmuneRACE study (first 160 participants) plus 1,254 subjects from 6 global collaborators. The sample metadata nearly always contained a de-identified subject ID, COVID-19 status, age in years and sex. HLA class I and class II types, where available, came from metadata supplied by the sample provider rather than from assay-based typing. What the research found in general, with its limitations: The amount of clinical and demographic metadata varied by source and participant and was provided uncurated.

Collaborating institutions collected whole blood in K2EDTA tubes following their own protocols. For TCRbeta analysis, collaborators shipped samples in one of three forms: frozen whole blood, isolated PBMCs, or DNA extracted from either of those sample types. TCRbeta CDR3 regions were amplified from genomic DNA by means of the immunoSEQ Assay, a bias-controlled multiplex PCR. Per the original workflow: The number of nucleated cells in each sample was estimated by amplification of reference gene primers within the assay. To quantify the absolute abundance of each unique TCRbeta CDR3 rearrangement, sequence reads were collapsed and filtered. For each sample, productive Simpson clonality was calculated as the square root of Simpson's diversity index across productive rearrangements. Here the immuneACCESS table is served through TCRdb, limited to in-frame sequences with V and J called. Missing clones are a known gap in these copies; in checked studies unresolved V genes cover under half, and the rest lacks a known reason. Clone size and the V and J calls come from that table; the DNA yielded D and trimming. This sample comprises more than 150,000 clones, roughly nine tenths of them detected only once. The ten largest clonotypes hold 15% of the sample.

Note on this clone: Its antigen remains unidentified. No clone much larger than this one lies a single base away; base qualities are absent.

The CDR3 runs 18 amino acids, cysteine and phenylalanine included. The sequence is cut down to CDR3 DNA, 54 bases in frame from base 1. According to the germline V gene (reference sequence), CDR1 reads MNHEY and CDR2 reads SMNVEV. Trimming takes 3 bases from V and 2 bases from J, and the germline ends sit 22 bases apart. This clonotype originated in a middle-aged woman with acute or convalescent COVID-19. What was sequenced was peripheral blood. The chain is assembled from TRBV27 and TRBJ1-2, with a tentative D gene TRBD1 over 5 matching bases. The CDR3 amino acid sequence is: CASSLAAGPADGNYGYTF. The DNA sequence is as follows: TGTGCCAGCAGTTTGGCGGCAGGGCCTGCAGATGGAAACTATGGCTACACCTTC.